The rows below give T cell receptor beta chains drawn from one sample of a study of neurological immune-mediated disorders. TCRdb re-called the 5' RACE reads through MiXCR, storing one row per CDR3 protein. This table holds about 74,000 distinct CDR3 sequences, less than 5.5% found once. Sequencing used PBMCs. Receptors originate from a man between 18 and 29 years old with multiple sclerosis. CDR3s include the opening cysteine and the closing phenylalanine or tryptophan. D genes are given only for firm matches. Size is stated for part of the rows, as once, few or many counts, or as a class when the clone is expanded.

d_gene	abundance	v_gene	j_gene	CDR3nt	CDR3aa
-	many	TRBV5-1	TRBJ2-3	TGCGCCAGCAGCTTCGGGGCAGCAGATACGCAGTATTTT	CASSFGAADTQYF
-	many	TRBV6-5	TRBJ2-1	TGTGCCAGCAGTGGCGGGACGGTAAACAATGAGCAGTTCTTC	CASSGGTVNNEQFF
TRBD2	-	TRBV6-4	TRBJ2-7	TGTACCAGCAGTGCAAGCGGGATCTCCTACGAGCAGTACTTC	CTSSASGISYEQYF
TRBD1	many	TRBV20-1	TRBJ1-2	TGCAGTGTTCTAAGACAGGGGGGCTATGGCTACACCTTC	CSVLRQGGYGYTF
-	many	TRBV5-1	TRBJ2-3	TGCGCCAGCAGCGCAGACAGTCTCACAGATACGCAGTATTTT	CASSADSLTDTQYF
-	-	TRBV15	TRBJ1-5	TGTGCCACCAGCAGGCTGGGACAAAATCAGCCCCAGCATTTT	CATSRLGQNQPQHF
-	-	TRBV5-1	TRBJ2-3	TGCGCCAGCGCCCAAGGGGACTCAAACTTTACAGATACGCAGTATTTT	CASAQGDSNFTDTQYF
TRBD2	many	TRBV20-1	TRBJ2-3	TGCAGTGCCTCGACTAGCGGGGGTGATACGCAGTATTTT	CSASTSGGDTQYF
-	few	TRBV2	TRBJ2-6	TGTGCCAGCCTTTTAAAGGTAGCCAAAGTCCTGACTTTC	CASLLKVAKVLTF
-	many	TRBV29-1	TRBJ2-3	TGCAGCGTTGAAGGAACGCAGGACATCACAGATACGCAGTATTTT	CSVEGTQDITDTQYF
-	many	TRBV20-1	TRBJ2-7	TGCAGTGCAGAACCCGGACTGCGATCCTACGAGCAGTACTTC	CSAEPGLRSYEQYF
TRBD2	many	TRBV4-3	TRBJ2-7	TGCGCCAGCAGCCAAGGGGCTAGCGGGAGTATCCGCGAGCAGTACTTC	CASSQGASGSIREQYF
TRBD2	-	TRBV12-3/TRBV12-4	TRBJ2-7	TGTGCCAGCAGTGCCACTAGCGCGCCGACCTACGAGCAGTACTTC	CASSATSAPTYEQYF
-	many	TRBV7-2	TRBJ1-2	TGTGCCAGCAGCTTAGCCCAGGGTGCTCGCGGTGGCTACACCTTC	CASSLAQGARGGYTF
TRBD1	many	TRBV7-2	TRBJ1-4	TGTGCCAGCAGCTCGACAGGGGTTAATGAAAAACTGTTTTTT	CASSSTGVNEKLFF
TRBD2	many	TRBV10-2	TRBJ2-3	TGCGCCAGCAGGGACCGCGGGGGGGCCACCGCAGATACGCAGTATTTT	CASRDRGGATADTQYF
TRBD2	many	TRBV20-1	TRBJ2-3	TGCAGTGCTGCCGGGACTAGCGGTTCGGATACGCAGTATTTT	CSAAGTSGSDTQYF
-	many	TRBV20-1	TRBJ2-1	TGCAGTGCTAGAGATCGACAGAAGAACTACAATGAGCAGTTCTTC	CSARDRQKNYNEQFF
TRBD2	many	TRBV6-5	TRBJ2-1	TGTGCCAGCAGTTACTCCGGGACTAGCGGGAGTGTCTCCTACAATGAGCAGTTCTTC	CASSYSGTSGSVSYNEQFF
TRBD1	many	TRBV5-5	TRBJ2-1	TGTGCCAGCAGCTTGGAGGGACAGATCAATGAGCAGTTCTTC	CASSLEGQINEQFF
-	many	TRBV12-3/TRBV12-4	TRBJ2-7	TGTGCCAGCAGTCCTTTGGGATACGAGCAGTACTTC	CASSPLGYEQYF
-	-	TRBV6-2/TRBV6-3	TRBJ1-4	TGTGCCAGCAGTTGGGACAACGACGAAAAACTGTTTTTT	CASSWDNDEKLFF
-	many	TRBV7-3	TRBJ1-5	TGTGCCAGCAGCCAGGGCGGGGGGCCGGGGCAGCCCCAGCATTTT	CASSQGGGPGQPQHF
-	many	TRBV29-1	TRBJ2-7	TGCAGCGTTGTCGCCATCTTCTCCCCCTACGAGCAGTACTTC	CSVVAIFSPYEQYF
-	many	TRBV6-2/TRBV6-3	TRBJ1-5	TGTGCCAGCAGCACATTCCGGGATAGCAATCAGCCCCAGCATTTT	CASSTFRDSNQPQHF
TRBD1	-	TRBV5-1	TRBJ1-5	TGCGCCAGCAGCCCCGGACAGGATGACCTACCCCAGAATTTT	CASSPGQDDLPQNF
-	many	TRBV5-1	TRBJ2-3	TGCGCCAGCAGCTTCAGCGACAGCACAGATACGCAGTATTTT	CASSFSDSTDTQYF
-	few	TRBV18	TRBJ2-2	TGTGCCAGCTCACCTGACAGCATGATGACCGGGGAGCTGTTTTTT	CASSPDSMMTGELFF
-	few	TRBV5-1	TRBJ1-1	TGCGCCAGCAGCTTGGACGGCCGTAAGATGAACACTGAAGCTTTCTTT	CASSLDGRKMNTEAFF